A selection of T cell receptor beta chains follows, all from one sample in a study of precursors of human CD4 cytotoxic T cells. TCRdb reprocessed the reads via MiXCR and lists one record per CDR3 protein. The table has approximately 730 distinct CDR3 sequences, about 18% seen once. What was sequenced was memory CD4+ T cells from blood (PBMCs). The source of these receptors is a human donor in good health. Each CDR3 is given with its conserved first and last residue. D genes are given only for firm matches. The size field is filled for only some rows; it gives once, few, many or a size class.

clone_size | j_call | d_call | v_call | cdr3_nt | cdr3_aa
NA | TRBJ2-7 | NA | TRBV7-3 | TGTGCCAGCAGCTTAAGTGGAGGGGAGCAGTACTTC | CASSLSGGEQYF
large | TRBJ2-1 | TRBD2 | TRBV19 | TGTGCCACCAGAAAGGGACTAGCCGGGGGGGCCTCCTACAATGAGCAGTTCTTC | CATRKGLAGGASYNEQFF
NA | TRBJ2-1 | TRBD2 | TRBV7-3 | TGTGCCAGCAGCCCTAATCTAGCGGGAGTAGGAGAGCAGTTCTTC | CASSPNLAGVGEQFF
few | TRBJ1-3 | TRBD1 | TRBV11-1 | TGTGCCAGCAGCCGCGGACAGGGGGCGCGTGGAAACACCATATATTTT | CASSRGQGARGNTIYF
NA | TRBJ2-2 | NA | TRBV3-1 | TGTGCCAGCAGCCAAAGTATGGTTGGAGCCGGGGAGCTGTTTTTT | CASSQSMVGAGELFF
NA | TRBJ1-6 | NA | TRBV7-2 | TGTGCCAGCAGCCGGACAGAGGGAAATTCACCCCTCCACTTT | CASSRTEGNSPLHF
NA | TRBJ1-2 | NA | TRBV4-1 | TGCGCCAGCAGCCAAACTACCCGGGGAGTTGGGGTTGACTATGGCTACACCTTC | CASSQTTRGVGVDYGYTF
few | TRBJ2-7 | TRBD1 | TRBV29-1 | TGCAGCTTTCAAGGACAGGGGCACGAGCAGTACTTC | CSFQGQGHEQYF
few | TRBJ2-2 | NA | TRBV20-1 | TGCAGTGCTAGAGTGAGCCCCTACACCGGGGAGCTGTTTTTT | CSARVSPYTGELFF
NA | TRBJ2-5 | NA | TRBV10-3 | TGTGCCATCAGTGAGATGGTCCAAGAGACCCAGTACTTC | CAISEMVQETQYF
large | TRBJ2-7 | TRBD2 | TRBV4-2 | TGTGCCAGCAGCCAAGCAGGAAGAGCTAGCGGGAGTAGGGACTACGAGCAGTACTTC | CASSQAGRASGSRDYEQYF
NA | TRBJ1-1 | NA | TRBV27 | TGTGCCAGCAGTTCCCGGCTCGCCTGGACTGAAGCTTTCTTT | CASSSRLAWTEAFF
NA | TRBJ2-7 | NA | TRBV10-3 | TGTGCCATCAGTTCACTAGACAAGCAGTACTTC | CAISSLDKQYF
few | TRBJ2-3 | NA | TRBV15 | TGTGCCACCAGCAAGGGTCGGGAAGGCACAGATACGCAGTATTTT | CATSKGREGTDTQYF
NA | TRBJ2-7 | NA | TRBV3-1 | TGTGCCAGCAGCCAAGGGAGTTCCTACGAGCAGTACTTC | CASSQGSSYEQYF
NA | TRBJ2-7 | NA | TRBV7-2 | TGTGCCAGCAGCAGATCCCATAGGGGGAGAGAATACGAGCAGTACTTC | CASSRSHRGREYEQYF
large | TRBJ2-5 | TRBD2 | TRBV7-9 | TGTGCCAGCAGCGAACCGAGCGGGGGGGATCGAGAGACCCAGTACTTC | CASSEPSGGDRETQYF
NA | TRBJ2-7 | NA | TRBV6-5 | TGTGCCAGCAGTTATTTGGGGGCCTACGAGCAGTACTTC | CASSYLGAYEQYF
NA | TRBJ2-1 | NA | TRBV5-1 | TGCGCCAGCAGCTTGCCTCTAGCATGGGAGCAGTTCTTC | CASSLPLAWEQFF
large | TRBJ2-1 | NA | TRBV14 | TGTGCCAGCAGCCAGCCAATGGGACGGACAAGCTCCTACAATGAGCAGTTCTTC | CASSQPMGRTSSYNEQFF
few | TRBJ2-5 | NA | TRBV7-2 | TGTGCCAGCAGCTTCCGCGGAGGGGGTCGAGAGACCCAGTACTTC | CASSFRGGGRETQYF
large | TRBJ2-3 | TRBD1 | TRBV7-7 | TGTGAAAGGGGGCGCAGAGATACGCAGTATTTT | CERGRRDTQYF
NA | TRBJ2-2 | NA | TRBV7-2 | TGTGCCAGCAGTCCGGACTATACCACCGGGGAGCTGTTTTTT | CASSPDYTTGELFF
NA | TRBJ2-2 | TRBD2 | TRBV11-2 | TGTGCCAGCAGCTTCAAGACTAGCGGGAGGAACACCGGGGAGCTGTTTTTT | CASSFKTSGRNTGELFF